This T cell receptor (beta chain) was recovered during a study of cytomegalovirus exposure and HLA in healthy donors. Study summary: Genotyping showed roughly 86% of 350 to 400 donors falling in the Caucasian-associated ancestry cluster.

The PCR contained 60 Vbeta and 13 Jbeta primers. The method was immunoSEQ multiplex PCR; TCRdb's version includes in-frame clones alone and lacks a portion of them. This sample yields approximately 80,000 clones, of which about 68% are seen a single time; 20% to 25% belongs to the top ten. From germline, CDR1 is SEHNR and CDR2 FQNEAQ (reference sequence). Trimming cost V 3 bases and J 16 bases, with 16 bases left between them. This CDR3 is 12 amino acids long. Study results and caveats: Researchers left out some V segments, among them TRBV6-2 and TRBV6-3, as indistinguishable. In a later analysis, V- and J-gene trimming of beta chains associated with a DCLRE1C missense variant, replicated independently.

This clone was seen only a few times. The antigen remains undetermined. Material: PBMCs. The receptor was isolated from a man aged 30 to 45 in good health and CMV-seropositive. This chain links TRBV7-9 with TRBJ1-5; TRBD1 might be the D (5 bases). CDR3 amino acids: CASSLGPGSPHF. In DNA form, the CDR3 reads TGTGCCAGCAGCTTGGGGCCGGGTTCCCCCCATTTT.